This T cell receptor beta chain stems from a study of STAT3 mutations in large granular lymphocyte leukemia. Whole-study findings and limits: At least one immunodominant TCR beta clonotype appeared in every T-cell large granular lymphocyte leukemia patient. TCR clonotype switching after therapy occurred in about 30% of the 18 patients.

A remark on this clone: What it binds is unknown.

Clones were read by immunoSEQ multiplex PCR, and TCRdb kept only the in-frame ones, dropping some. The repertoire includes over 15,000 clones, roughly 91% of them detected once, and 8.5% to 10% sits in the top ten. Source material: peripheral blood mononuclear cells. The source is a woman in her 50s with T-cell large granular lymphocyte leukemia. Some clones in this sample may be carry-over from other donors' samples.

The CDR3 DNA follows: TGTGCCAGCAGAAGAGGGGCCTTGTACGAGCAGTACTTC. Translation: CASRRGALYEQYF. This chain joins TRBV6-5 and TRBJ2-7; the D gene could be TRBD1 or TRBD2 (5 bases each). Germline V gene sequence: CDR1 MNHEY, CDR2 SVGAGI. With 6 bases removed from V and 4 bases from J, the gap between germline ends came to 13 bases. This CDR3 spans 13 amino acids.